One sample yielded the 27 T cell receptor beta chains listed below, sequenced in a study of post-analysis software for immune sequencing data. The antigens these receptors bind are not known. cDNA libraries for TCR beta contained unique molecular identifiers. TCRdb processed the PCR reads anew with MiXCR; each CDR3 protein has one entry. The sample lists 450,000 to 700,000 distinct CDR3 sequences; 44% were seen once. Study findings and constraints: Five or six TRBV segments, TRBV5-6, TRBV5-1 and TRBV20-1 among them, were found more frequent in patients than controls.

Sequences were obtained from blood. These receptor sequences come from a girl aged 10 to 17 with multiple sclerosis.

The chain employs TRBV3-1 and TRBJ2-7; D possibly corresponds to TRBD1 (5 bases). CDR3 length: 13 residues. Germline V gene sequence: CDR1 LGHDT, CDR2 YNNKEL (reference sequence). V was cut by 4 bases and J by 7 bases, with 14 bases left in between. CDR3 region: CASSRNRQGEQYF. CDR3 coding DNA: TGTGCCAGCAGCCGAAATCGCCAGGGAGAGCAGTACTTC.

The chain carries TRBV3-1 and TRBJ2-1; 12 bases agree with TRBD2. This CDR3 is built from 17 residues. With 6 bases clipped from V and 0 bases from J, the junction kept 6 bases outside the gene matches. The germline V gene encodes CDR1 LGHDT and CDR2 YNNKEL (reference sequence). CDR3 sequence reads: CASSRTSGTLSYNEQFF. CDR3 nucleotide sequence: TGTGCCAGCAGTCGGACTAGCGGGACCCTCTCCTACAATGAGCAGTTCTTC.

The genes are TRBV7-9 and TRBJ1-5; a weak D match, TRBD1 (5 bases). With 5 bases removed from V and 3 bases from J, the gap between germline ends came to 11 bases. Germline CDR1 is SEHNR and CDR2 is FQNEAQ (reference sequence). The CDR3 sequence is 14 residues long. CDR3 in DNA: TGTGCCAGCAGCCCAGGGATCGTCAATCAGCCCCAGCATTTT. This sequence encodes CASSPGIVNQPQHF.

The V gene is TRBV11-2, the J gene TRBJ2-7, with D unresolved. Germline values: CDR1 SGHAT, CDR2 FQNNGV. The CDR3 covers 13 residues. V was shortened by 1 base and J by 3 bases, with 7 bases between the two germline ends. This CDR3 is CASSLVGFYEQYF. Here the CDR3 DNA reads TGTGCCAGCAGCTTAGTAGGCTTCTACGAGCAGTACTTC.

Regarding this clonotype: A junction boundary mismatches the germline segment, possibly from a read error. The rearrangement links TRBV7-7 to TRBJ2-1, with D perhaps given as TRBD1 or TRBD2 (6 bases each). Germline assignment: CDR1 SSHAT and CDR2 FNYEAQ (reference sequence). This CDR3 spans 16 amino acids. The CDR3 sequence is CASSLGGSSSYNEQFF. CDR3 sequence (DNA): TGTGCTAGCAGCTTGGGGGGCAGTAGCTCCTACAATGAGCAGTTCTTC.

This clonotype has only a few counts. The chain uses TRBV28 and TRBJ2-7; D is possibly TRBD1 (6 bases). V lost 4 bases, J lost 4 bases, and 8 bases lay in between. Per germline, CDR1 MDHEN and CDR2 SYDVKM. The length of the CDR3 is 12 residues. The CDR3 region has the DNA TGTGCCAGCAGTTCTGGACAGTACGAGCAGTACTTC. This codes for CASSSGQYEQYF.

The chain is built from TRBV5-1 and TRBJ2-7; 10 bases match TRBD2. Trimming took 1 base from V and 1 from J; bases not matched to a gene: 5. CDR3 size: 16 residues. Germline CDR1 SGHRS, CDR2 YFSETQ. The CDR3 DNA reads TGCGCCAGCAGCTTGCTAACTAGCGGGGAGTCCTACGAGCAGTACTTC. Translated: CASSLLTSGESYEQYF.

This clonotype has more than one count but fewer than ten. The J gene is TRBJ2-7, the V gene TRBV12-3 or TRBV12-4; 8 nucleotides match TRBD2. The CDR3 spans 15 residues. Trimming took 5 bases from V and 7 from J; bases not matched to a gene: 13. The CDR3 reads CASSGQRESAWEQYF. In DNA form, the CDR3 reads TGTGCCAGCAGTGGCCAGCGGGAGAGCGCTTGGGAGCAGTACTTC.

V gene TRBV18 combines with J gene TRBJ2-1, with D possibly being TRBD2 (6 bases). Germline V gene data show CDR1 as KGHSH and CDR2 as LQKENI. V was clipped by 1 base and J by 0 bases, with 10 bases between them. The CDR3 sequence is 16 residues long. This chain's CDR3 is CASSPLAGSSYNEQFF. DNA for the CDR3: TGTGCCAGCTCACCACTTGCGGGGAGCTCCTACAATGAGCAGTTCTTC.

V and J are TRBV6-5 and TRBJ1-1; D gene unclear. The CDR3 runs 13 residues. V lost 7 bases and J 0 bases, leaving 9 bases between the germline ends. CDR1 and CDR2 from the germline V gene are MNHEY and SVGAGI. The CDR3 region is CASTLGMNTEAFF. In nucleotides, the CDR3 is TGTGCCAGCACCCTCGGGATGAACACTGAAGCTTTCTTT.

The chain combines TRBV12-3 or TRBV12-4 with TRBJ2-7; D is unresolved. The V end was cut by 5 bases, the J end by 3 bases, with 17 bases between. The CDR3 is 15 amino acids. CDR3 DNA: TGTGCCAGCAGTACCGTTAGTGCGTCCCACTACGAGCAGTACTTC. It encodes CASSTVSASHYEQYF.

This clonotype was seen more than once but under ten times. V is TRBV7-2 and J is TRBJ1-2; TRBD1 is a possible D gene (6 bases). CDR1 and CDR2 (germline): SGHTA, FQGNSA. The V gene lost 9 bases and the J gene lost 3 bases, with 23 bases spanning the gap. The CDR3 sequence is 16 residues long. CDR3 DNA: TGTGCCAGTAGCCAGCCTTACAGGGCCCCATACTATGGCTACACCTTC. Translating gives CASSQPYRAPYYGYTF.

This sequence joins TRBV20-1 and TRBJ2-4; D unclear. CDR1 is DFQATT and CDR2 is SNEGSKA in the germline V gene (reference sequence). CDR3 length: 14 amino acids. V was cut by 4 bases and J by 9 bases, with 19 bases left in between. This CDR3 reads CSATLDGRHGIQYF. The CDR3 DNA follows: TGCAGTGCTACCTTGGACGGTCGGCACGGCATTCAGTACTTC.

CDR3 nucleotide sequence: TGCGCCAGCAGCCAAGGTGGGCTAGCGGGAGGAGTAGCCAAAAACATTCAGTACTTC. Protein sequence: CASSQGGLAGGVAKNIQYF. This chain links TRBV4-1 with TRBJ2-4, with 11 nucleotides matching TRBD2. Germline V gene data show CDR1 as MGHRA and CDR2 as YSYEKL. The CDR3 has 19 amino acids. J was trimmed by 0 bases and V by 1 base; bases with no gene match: 8.

This clonotype was counted once. At one end the junction does not follow the germline gene, possibly because of a read error. The chain recombines TRBV7-9 with TRBJ2-7; D gene ambiguous. The CDR3 consists of 11 residues. Per the germline V gene, CDR1 is SEHNR and CDR2 is FQNEAQ (reference sequence). CDR3 sequence reads: CAGSRGLRQYF. The CDR3 DNA sequence: TGTGCCGGCAGCCGCGGTCTTCGGCAGTACTTC. The entire variable domain, with the rest obtained from reference TRBV7-9 and TRBJ2-7, is as follows: DTGVSQNPRHKITKRGQNVTFRCDPISEHNRLYWYRQTLGQGPEFLTYFQNEAQLEKSRLLSDRFSAERPKGSFSTLEIQRTEQGDSAMYLCAGSRGLRQYFGPGTRLTVT.

This clonotype was seen a handful of times. The chain recombines TRBV12-3 or TRBV12-4 with TRBJ2-5, with D possibly matching TRBD2 (6 bases). The CDR3 is made up of 15 amino acids. V lost 1 base, J lost 11 bases, and 20 bases lay in between. CDR3 protein: CASSLVAGSRAEQYF. CDR3 DNA: TGTGCCAGCAGTTTAGTGGCGGGGTCGAGGGCAGAACAGTACTTC.

For this clonotype: The junction does not match germline at one end; this may be a read error. The rearrangement links TRBV7-7 to TRBJ2-3; D is uncertain. Per germline, CDR1 SSHAT and CDR2 FNYEAQ (reference sequence). The CDR3 covers 13 residues. This chain's CDR3 is CASSLLRADTQYF. As DNA, the CDR3 is TGTGCTAGCAGCTTGTTACGAGCAGATACGCAGTATTTT.

This clonotype was seen a single time. The J gene is TRBJ2-1, the V gene TRBV5-6, with 9 bases fitting TRBD2. CDR3 length: 15 amino acids. Germline V gene sequence: CDR1 SGHDT, CDR2 YYEEEE. The J segment lost 1 base and the V segment lost 4 bases, leaving 3 bases of the junction unmatched. CDR3 nucleotides: TGTGCCAGCAGCCGACTAGCGGATTCCTACAATGAGCAGTTCTTC. Protein sequence: CASSRLADSYNEQFF.

The genes are TRBV24-1 and TRBJ2-3; 9 bases are shared with TRBD2. V lost 4 bases, J lost 8 bases, and 6 bases stayed unmatched. The CDR3 sequence is 14 residues long. The germline V gene encodes CDR1 KGHDR and CDR2 SFDVKD. This CDR3 reads CATSETLSGSTQYF. CDR3 DNA: TGTGCCACCAGTGAGACCCTTAGCGGGAGTACGCAGTATTTT.

The chain employs TRBV10-1 and TRBJ2-7; D is unresolved. With 0 bases removed from V and 0 bases from J, the gap between germline ends came to 12 bases. CDR3 length equals 16 residues. CDR1 and CDR2 (germline): WNHNN, SYGVQD (reference sequence). The chain's CDR3 is CASSESRRATSYEQYF. The CDR3 coding sequence is TGCGCCAGCAGTGAGTCGCGGAGAGCTACCTCCTACGAGCAGTACTTC.

J is TRBJ2-7 and V is TRBV21-1; the table gives TRBD2 as D, unverified against the DNA. TRBV21-1 has pseudogene status. The CDR3 is 16 residues long. The CDR3 sequence: CASSKVPSGNRNEQYF. CDR3 in DNA: TGTGCCAGCAGCAAAGTGCCTAGCGGGAACCGGAATGAGCAGTACTTC.

V gene TRBV5-1 combines with J gene TRBJ1-1, with 8 bases identical to TRBD1. Germline lookup yields CDR1 SGHRS and CDR2 YFSETQ. There are 15 residues in the CDR3. The J segment lost 5 bases and the V segment lost 0 bases, leaving 6 bases of the junction unmatched. CDR3 in amino acids: CASSLDAGGPTEAFF. The CDR3 DNA reads TGCGCCAGCAGCTTGGATGCAGGGGGCCCTACTGAAGCTTTCTTT.

Only one count was recorded for this clonotype. V and J are TRBV7-2 and TRBJ1-2, with 8 bases identical to TRBD1. V lost 2 bases to trimming and J lost 0 bases; unmatched junction nucleotides: 8. This CDR3 is built from 17 residues. The germline V gene encodes CDR1 SGHTA and CDR2 FQGNSA. DNA for the CDR3: TGTGCCAGCAGCTTATTGGCAGGGGGCAGGTCTAACTATGGCTACACCTTC. Translation: CASSLLAGGRSNYGYTF.

A remark on this clonotype: Relative to the germline gene, one junction end is altered; a read error may explain this. The chain employs TRBV12-3 or TRBV12-4 and TRBJ1-5; maybe TRBD1 (5 bases). There are 16 residues in the CDR3. DNA of the CDR3: TGTGCCAGCAGCCGCTTGGGGGGGATAAGCAGTCAGCCCCAGCATTTT. It specifies CASSRLGGISSQPQHF.

The chain couples TRBV9 to TRBJ2-3, with TRBD2 identical over 10 bases. There are 13 residues in the CDR3. The V gene end was trimmed by 7 bases and the J gene end by 5 bases; junction bases not matched to a gene: 4. Germline loops: CDR1 SGDLS, CDR2 YYNGEE. The CDR3: CASSSGRGDTQYF. CDR3 sequence (DNA): TGTGCCAGCTCTAGCGGGAGAGGAGATACGCAGTATTTT.

This clonotype was observed a handful of times. V is TRBV7-3 and J is TRBJ2-7, with D tentatively TRBD1 or TRBD2 (5 bases each). The CDR3 covers 14 residues. The V gene's germline CDR1 is SGHTA and CDR2 FQGTGA. Deletions cut 5 bases from V and 0 bases from J, with 11 bases between. The CDR3 loop reads CASSPGASSYEQYF. The CDR3 nucleotides read TGTGCCAGCAGCCCCGGGGCGAGCTCCTACGAGCAGTACTTC.

The chain employs TRBV6-6 and TRBJ1-5, with TRBD1 as a possible D gene (6 bases). Germline loops: CDR1 MNHNY, CDR2 SVGAGI (reference sequence). The V end was cut by 2 bases, the J end by 4 bases, with 9 bases between. The CDR3 totals 14 residues. The CDR3 DNA sequence: TGTGCCAGCAGTTACCCCAGGGGTAATCAGCCCCAGCATTTT. This gives the protein CASSYPRGNQPQHF.